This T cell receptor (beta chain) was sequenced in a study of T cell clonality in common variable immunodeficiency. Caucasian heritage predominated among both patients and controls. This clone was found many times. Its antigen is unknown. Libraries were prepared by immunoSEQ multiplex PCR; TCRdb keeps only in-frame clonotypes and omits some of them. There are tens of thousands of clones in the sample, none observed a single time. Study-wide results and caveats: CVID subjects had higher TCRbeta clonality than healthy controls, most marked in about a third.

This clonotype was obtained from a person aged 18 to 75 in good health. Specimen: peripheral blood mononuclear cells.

This chain's CDR3 is CASSTQTGDEKLFF. The CDR3 bases that were read are TGTGCCAGTAGTACCCAGACAGGGGATGAAAAA. This chain connects TRBV19 to TRBJ1-4, with 8 bases that match TRBD1. From the germline J gene comes the end of the CDR3, since the read stops 3 residues before it. V gave up 4 bases and J gave up 6 bases; unmatched junction bases: 4. Looked up from germline, CDR1 is LNHDA and CDR2 is SQIVND (reference sequence). This CDR3 has 14 amino acids.